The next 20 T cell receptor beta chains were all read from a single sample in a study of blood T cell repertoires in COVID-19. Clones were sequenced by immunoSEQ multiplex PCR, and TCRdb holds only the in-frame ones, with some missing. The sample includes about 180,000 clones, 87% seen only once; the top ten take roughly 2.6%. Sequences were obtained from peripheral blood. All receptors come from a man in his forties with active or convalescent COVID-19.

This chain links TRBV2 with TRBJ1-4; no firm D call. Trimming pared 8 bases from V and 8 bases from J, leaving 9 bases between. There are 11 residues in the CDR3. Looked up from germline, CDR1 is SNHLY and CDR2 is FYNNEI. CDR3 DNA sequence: TGTGCCAGCGGTGGCGGAGAAAAACTGTTTTTT. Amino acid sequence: CASGGGEKLFF.

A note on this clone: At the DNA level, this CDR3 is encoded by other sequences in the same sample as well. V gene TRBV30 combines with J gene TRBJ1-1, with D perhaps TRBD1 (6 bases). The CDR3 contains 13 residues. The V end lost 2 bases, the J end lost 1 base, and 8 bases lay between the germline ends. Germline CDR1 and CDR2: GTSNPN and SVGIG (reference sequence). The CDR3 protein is CAWSKGQNTEAFF. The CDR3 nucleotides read TGTGCCTGGAGTAAGGGACAGAACACTGAAGCTTTCTTT. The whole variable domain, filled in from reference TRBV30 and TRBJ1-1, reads SQTIHQWPATLVQPVGSPLSLECTVEGTSNPNLYWYRQAAGRGLQLLFYSVGIGQISSEVPQNLSASRPQDRQFILSSKKLLLSDSGFYLCAWSKGQNTEAFFGQGTRLTVV.

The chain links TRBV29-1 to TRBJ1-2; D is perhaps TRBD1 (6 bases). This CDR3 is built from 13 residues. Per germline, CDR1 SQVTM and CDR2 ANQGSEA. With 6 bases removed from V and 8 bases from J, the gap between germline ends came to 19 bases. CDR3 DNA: TGCAGCGTCTCCCGACAGGACCTAAGGGGCTACACCTTC. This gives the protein CSVSRQDLRGYTF.

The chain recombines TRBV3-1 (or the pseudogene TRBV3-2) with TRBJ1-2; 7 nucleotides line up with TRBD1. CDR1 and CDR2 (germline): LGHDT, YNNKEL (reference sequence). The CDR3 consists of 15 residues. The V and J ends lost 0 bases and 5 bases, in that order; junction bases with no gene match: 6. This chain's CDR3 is CASSQERQGRYGYTF. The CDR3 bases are TGTGCCAGCAGCCAAGAGAGACAGGGAAGGTATGGCTACACCTTC.

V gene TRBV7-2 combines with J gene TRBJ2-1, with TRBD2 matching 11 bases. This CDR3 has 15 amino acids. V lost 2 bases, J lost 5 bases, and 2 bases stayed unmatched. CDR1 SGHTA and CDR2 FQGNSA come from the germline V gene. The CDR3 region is CASSLLAGGHNEQFF. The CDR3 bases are TGTGCCAGCAGCTTACTAGCGGGGGGCCACAATGAGCAGTTCTTC.

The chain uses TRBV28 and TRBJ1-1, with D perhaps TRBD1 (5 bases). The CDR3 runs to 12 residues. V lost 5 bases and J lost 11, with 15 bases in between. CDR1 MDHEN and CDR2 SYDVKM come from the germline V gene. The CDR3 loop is CASSPGRGSAFF. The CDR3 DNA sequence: TGTGCCAGCAGTCCAGGTCGGGGGTCGGCTTTCTTT.

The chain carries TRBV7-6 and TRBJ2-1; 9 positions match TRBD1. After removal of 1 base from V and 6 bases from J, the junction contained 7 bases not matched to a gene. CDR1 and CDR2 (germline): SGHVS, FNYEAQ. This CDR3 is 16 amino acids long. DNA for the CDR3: TGTGCCAGCAGCTTAGGCACAGGGGGCGCAGCCAATGAGCAGTTCTTC. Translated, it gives CASSLGTGGAANEQFF.

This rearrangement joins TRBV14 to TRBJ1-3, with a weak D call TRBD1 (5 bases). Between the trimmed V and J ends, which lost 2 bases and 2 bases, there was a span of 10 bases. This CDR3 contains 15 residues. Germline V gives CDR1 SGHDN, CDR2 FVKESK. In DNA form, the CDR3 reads TGTGCCAGCAGCCAATTGGGGGGGACTGGAAACACCATATATTTT. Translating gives CASSQLGGTGNTIYF.

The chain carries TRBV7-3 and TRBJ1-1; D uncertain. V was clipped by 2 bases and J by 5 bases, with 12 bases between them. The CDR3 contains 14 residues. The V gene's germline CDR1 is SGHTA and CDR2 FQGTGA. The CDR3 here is CASSLSGKGTEAFF. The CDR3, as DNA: TGTGCCAGCAGCTTATCGGGGAAGGGTACTGAAGCTTTCTTT.

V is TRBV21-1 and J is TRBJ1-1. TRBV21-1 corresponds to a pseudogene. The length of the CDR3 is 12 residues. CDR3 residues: CASSNSTGEAFF. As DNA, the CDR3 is TGTGCCAGCAGCAACTCAACGGGTGAAGCTTTCTTT.

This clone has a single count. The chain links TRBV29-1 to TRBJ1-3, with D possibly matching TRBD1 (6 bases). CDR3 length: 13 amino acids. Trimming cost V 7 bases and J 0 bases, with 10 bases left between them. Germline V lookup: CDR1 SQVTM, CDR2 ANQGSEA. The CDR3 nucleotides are TGCAGCGGGCGAGGGGGCTCTGGAAACACCATATATTTT. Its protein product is CSGRGGSGNTIYF. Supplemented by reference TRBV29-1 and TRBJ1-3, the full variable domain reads SAVISQKPSRDICQRGTSLTIQCQVDSQVTMMFWYRQQPGQSLTLIATANQGSEATYESGFVIDKFPISRPNLTFSTLTVSNMSPEDSSIYLCSGRGGSGNTIYFGEGSWLTVV.

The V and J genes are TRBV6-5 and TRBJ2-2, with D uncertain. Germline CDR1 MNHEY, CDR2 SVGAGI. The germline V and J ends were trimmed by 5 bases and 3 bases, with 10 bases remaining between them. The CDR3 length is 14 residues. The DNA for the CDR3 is TGTGCCAGCAGTAGTGGCCAGTACACCGGGGAGCTGTTTTTT. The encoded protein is CASSSGQYTGELFF.

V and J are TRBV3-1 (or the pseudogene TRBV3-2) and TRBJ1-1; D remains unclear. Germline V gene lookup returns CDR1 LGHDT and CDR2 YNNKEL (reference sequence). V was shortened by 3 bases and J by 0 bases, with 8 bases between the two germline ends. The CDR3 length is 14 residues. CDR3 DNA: TGTGCCAGCAGCCAGGGCAGAATGAACACTGAAGCTTTCTTT. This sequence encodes CASSQGRMNTEAFF.

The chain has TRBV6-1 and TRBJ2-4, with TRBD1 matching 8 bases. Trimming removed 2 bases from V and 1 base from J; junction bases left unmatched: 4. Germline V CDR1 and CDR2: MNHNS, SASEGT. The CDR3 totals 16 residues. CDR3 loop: CASSEPGDRAKNIQYF. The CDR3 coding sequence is TGTGCCAGCAGTGAACCCGGGGACAGGGCCAAAAACATTCAGTACTTC.

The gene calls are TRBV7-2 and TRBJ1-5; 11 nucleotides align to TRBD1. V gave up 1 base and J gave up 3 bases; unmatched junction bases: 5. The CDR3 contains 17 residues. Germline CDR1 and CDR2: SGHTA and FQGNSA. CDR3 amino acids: CASSLVGQGAINQPQHF. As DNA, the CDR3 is TGTGCCAGCAGCTTAGTTGGACAGGGGGCGATCAATCAGCCCCAGCATTTT.

As DNA, the CDR3 is TGTGCCAGCAGTTACCTCTCTGGAAACACCATATATTTT. Translating gives CASSYLSGNTIYF. This rearrangement joins TRBV6-5 to TRBJ1-3; D is unresolved. Germline V gene sequence: CDR1 MNHEY, CDR2 SVGAGI. V lost 2 bases and J 0 bases, leaving 2 bases between the germline ends. This CDR3 spans 13 amino acids.

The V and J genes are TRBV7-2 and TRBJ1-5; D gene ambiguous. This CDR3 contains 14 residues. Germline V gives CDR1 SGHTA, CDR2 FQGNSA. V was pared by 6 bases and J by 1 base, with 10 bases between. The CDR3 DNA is TGTGCCAGCAGGAGCGGGTTCAGCAATCAGCCCCAGCATTTT. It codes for CASRSGFSNQPQHF.

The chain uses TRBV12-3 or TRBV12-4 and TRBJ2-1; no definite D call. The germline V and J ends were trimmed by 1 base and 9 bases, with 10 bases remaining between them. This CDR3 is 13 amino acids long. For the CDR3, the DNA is TGTGCCAGCAGTTTAGGGGCCAAGAGTGAGCAGTTCTTC. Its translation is CASSLGAKSEQFF.

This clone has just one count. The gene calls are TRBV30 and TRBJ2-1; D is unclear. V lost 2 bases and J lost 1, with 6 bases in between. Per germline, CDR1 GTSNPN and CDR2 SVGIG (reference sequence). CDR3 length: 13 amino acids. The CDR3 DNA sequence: TGTGCCTGGAGTTCAACTTCCTACAATGAGCAGTTCTTC. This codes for CAWSSTSYNEQFF. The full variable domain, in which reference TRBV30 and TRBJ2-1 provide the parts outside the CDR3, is SQTIHQWPATLVQPVGSPLSLECTVEGTSNPNLYWYRQAAGRGLQLLFYSVGIGQISSEVPQNLSASRPQDRQFILSSKKLLLSDSGFYLCAWSSTSYNEQFFGPGTRLTVL.

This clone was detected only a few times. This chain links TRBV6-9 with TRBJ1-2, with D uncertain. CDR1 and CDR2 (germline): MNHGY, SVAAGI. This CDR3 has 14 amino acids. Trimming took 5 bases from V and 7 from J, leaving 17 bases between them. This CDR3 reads CASSARRQRGGYTF. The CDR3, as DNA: TGTGCCAGCAGTGCGAGGAGACAACGGGGTGGCTACACCTTC.